The 7 T cell receptor beta chains below come from one sample, sequenced in a study of T cells in Graves' hyperthyroidism and ophthalmopathy. Amplification targeted TCR beta CDR3 regions from RNA transcripts. The HTBI primer set was used in a first-round RT-PCR of the TCR CDR3. TCRdb analysed the multiplex PCR reads with MiXCR anew, one entry per CDR3 protein. The table records over 150,000 distinct CDR3 sequences, 15% to 20% of them present only once. Sequencing was carried out using blood. Every receptor here comes from a woman aged 45-65 years with Graves' hyperthyroidism.

The chain is built from TRBV10-3 and TRBJ2-7, with 8 nucleotides matching TRBD1. Germline assignment: CDR1 ENHRY and CDR2 SYGVKD. V gave up 0 bases and J gave up 7 bases; unmatched junction bases: 5. The CDR3 runs 14 residues. The CDR3 region is CAISESTGVREQYF. The CDR3 nucleotides read TGTGCCATCAGTGAGTCGACAGGGGTTCGGGAGCAGTACTTC.

The rearrangement links TRBV5-6 to TRBJ2-5; the match to TRBD2 covers 11 bases. Germline values: CDR1 SGHDT, CDR2 YYEEEE. The trim removed 1 base at V and 0 bases at J, leaving 8 bases unmatched. CDR3 length: 18 residues. This CDR3 reads CASSLPTSGDKYQETQYF. As DNA, the CDR3 is TGTGCCAGCAGCTTGCCGACTAGCGGGGACAAGTACCAAGAGACCCAGTACTTC. The full variable domain, rest sourced from reference TRBV5-6 and TRBJ2-5, is DAGVTQSPTHLIKTRGQQVTLRCSPKSGHDTVSWYQQALGQGPQFIFQYYEEEERQRGNFPDRFSGHQFPNYSSELNVNALLLGDSALYLCASSLPTSGDKYQETQYFGPGTRLLVL.

The CDR3 loop reads CASSPRQGEDGYTF. CDR3 DNA: TGTGCCAGCTCACCCAGACAGGGGGAGGATGGCTACACCTTC. V gene TRBV18 combines with J gene TRBJ1-2, with 9 bases aligning to TRBD1. CDR1 and CDR2 from the germline V gene are KGHSH and LQKENI. The CDR3 contains 14 residues. V shed 3 bases and J 6 bases; nucleotides not matched to a gene: 5.

The V and J genes are TRBV19 and TRBJ1-1; D remains ambiguous. Germline assignment: CDR1 LNHDA and CDR2 SQIVND (reference sequence). The V end lost 7 bases, the J end lost 1 base, and 16 bases lay between the germline ends. The CDR3 consists of 15 residues. The CDR3 sequence is CASKATSLGNTEAFF. The CDR3 DNA is TGTGCCAGTAAGGCGACTTCACTGGGGAACACTGAAGCTTTCTTT.

The table lists this clonotype with many counts. The chain is built from TRBV28 and TRBJ1-3; no firm D call. In germline, CDR1 is MDHEN, CDR2 SYDVKM. The CDR3 is made up of 15 amino acids. V lost 7 bases, J lost 0 bases, and 13 bases lay in between. CDR3 residues: CASKLGRHSGNTIYF. As DNA, the CDR3 is TGTGCCAGCAAGCTAGGACGGCACTCTGGAAACACCATATATTTT.

This clonotype was found many times. The chain carries TRBV15 and TRBJ1-5, with 7 positions matching TRBD1. The CDR3 is 15 residues long. Germline CDR1 and CDR2: LNHNV and YYDKDF (reference sequence). After removal of 3 bases from V and 4 bases from J, the junction contained 6 bases not matched to a gene. The CDR3 region has the DNA TGTGCCACCAGCAGGGACAGCAGGGGGAATCAGCCCCAGCATTTT. It yields the protein CATSRDSRGNQPQHF.

This chain uses TRBV10-3 with TRBJ2-5; 11 bases align to TRBD1. This CDR3 contains 16 residues. V lost 3 bases and J lost 3; bases outside the gene matches: 6. Germline CDR1 and CDR2: ENHRY and SYGVKD. In DNA, the CDR3 is TGTGCCATCAGTGACGGGACAGGGGGACCGAAAGAGACCCAGTACTTC. This sequence encodes CAISDGTGGPKETQYF.